These 8 T cell receptor beta chains share one sample of origin, sequenced in a study of beta chain features in type 1 diabetes. The authors reverse transcribed all of the isolated RNA, so sequencing captured expressed TCRB transcripts. The assay was immunoSEQ multiplex PCR, and TCRdb's table has in-frame clones only and misses some. Of about 240,000 clones listed, 25% to 35% are singletons. Sequenced: central memory CD4+ T cells from blood. These receptors were taken from a man aged 25 to 45 in good health.

The gene calls are TRBV28 and TRBJ2-7; maybe TRBD2 (6 bases). Trimming cost V 6 bases and J 12 bases, with 15 bases left between them. CDR3 length: 11 amino acids. Germline lookup yields CDR1 MDHEN and CDR2 SYDVKM. The DNA of the CDR3 is TGTGCCAGCAGCTCCACCGGGACTCCGTACTTC. As protein: CASSSTGTPYF.

The genes are TRBV30 and TRBJ1-5; the match to TRBD1 covers 7 bases. The CDR3 totals 13 residues. With V trimmed by 1 base and J by 6 bases, 3 bases remained unmatched. Germline V gives CDR1 GTSNPN, CDR2 SVGIG (reference sequence). The CDR3 DNA is TGTGCCTGGAGTGAGGGACAGAGTCAGCCCCAGCATTTT. Amino acid sequence: CAWSEGQSQPQHF.

This clone has more than one count but fewer than ten. This chain joins TRBV30 and TRBJ1-1; tentative D call: TRBD1 (5 bases). This CDR3 comprises 14 residues. Germline CDR1 reads GTSNPN; CDR2 reads SVGIG (reference sequence). V lost 0 bases and J 11 bases, leaving 19 bases between the germline ends. Here the CDR3 DNA reads TGTGCCTGGAGTGTAAACCCCAACGCCAGGGTGGCTTTCTTT. It translates to CAWSVNPNARVAFF. The full variable domain, rest sourced from reference TRBV30 and TRBJ1-1, is SQTIHQWPATLVQPVGSPLSLECTVEGTSNPNLYWYRQAAGRGLQLLFYSVGIGQISSEVPQNLSASRPQDRQFILSSKKLLLSDSGFYLCAWSVNPNARVAFFGQGTRLTVV.

There are a few counts of this clone. The chain joins TRBV9 to TRBJ2-2, with D possibly matching TRBD1 (5 bases). CDR3 size: 15 residues. Germline CDR1 SGDLS, CDR2 YYNGEE. Trimming pared 1 base from V and 6 bases from J, leaving 13 bases between. The CDR3 nucleotides are TGTGCCAGCAGCGTACAGGGCTCCTATCCCGGGGAGCTGTTTTTT. Translating it yields CASSVQGSYPGELFF.

The chain is built from TRBV20-1 and TRBJ2-5; D gene ambiguous. Germline V CDR1 and CDR2: DFQATT, SNEGSKA (reference sequence). The CDR3 has 11 amino acids. CDR3 amino acids: CSPSVSETQYF. CDR3 in DNA: TGCAGCCCATCAGTCTCGGAGACCCAGTACTTC.

This clone was observed a handful of times. The V gene is TRBV4-1, the J gene TRBJ1-5; D remains unclear. The CDR3 covers 13 residues. Germline values: CDR1 MGHRA, CDR2 YSYEKL. V dropped 0 bases and J dropped 7 bases, with 7 bases sitting between them. DNA for the CDR3: TGCGCCAGCAGCCAAGATCAGGCCCAGCCCCAGCATTTT. It is translated as CASSQDQAQPQHF.

The chain couples TRBV30 to TRBJ2-7; 9 bases line up with TRBD1. Germline values: CDR1 GTSNPN, CDR2 SVGIG (reference sequence). With 8 bases clipped from V and 2 bases from J, the junction kept 7 bases outside the gene matches. The CDR3 covers 13 residues. The CDR3 nucleotides read TGTGCCCAAGGGCGGGACAGGGCCTACGAGCAGTACTTC. Encoded protein: CAQGRDRAYEQYF. The full variable domain, in which reference TRBV30 and TRBJ2-7 provide the parts outside the CDR3, is SQTIHQWPATLVQPVGSPLSLECTVEGTSNPNLYWYRQAAGRGLQLLFYSVGIGQISSEVPQNLSASRPQDRQFILSSKKLLLSDSGFYLCAQGRDRAYEQYFGPGTRLTVT.

This clone occurred a few times. V gene TRBV5-6 combines with J gene TRBJ2-5; 7 nucleotides agree with TRBD2. The trim removed 4 bases at V and 4 bases at J, leaving 7 bases unmatched. There are 14 residues in the CDR3. Germline V gene sequence: CDR1 SGHDT, CDR2 YYEEEE. The CDR3 loop reads CASSQGLKGETQYF. The DNA for the CDR3 is TGTGCCAGCAGCCAGGGACTAAAGGGAGAGACCCAGTACTTC.